A selection of T cell receptor beta chains follows, all from one sample in a study of blood T cells in healthy people across ages. Each CDR3 protein is one row after TCRdb ran MiXCR on the 5' RACE reads. Of fewer than 1,000,000 distinct CDR3 sequences in the sample, less than 60% are singletons; the top ten hold around a sixth. Sequenced: blood. These receptors all come from a man older than 75 in good health. Each CDR3 is given with its conserved first and last residue. The D gene is left open where the match is weak. A row's size may be missing; if present it is once, few, many or a size class.

size: once; D: .; V: TRBV20-1; J: TRBJ2-3; CDR3: CSARVSADTQYF; DNA: TGCAGTGCTAGAGTTAGTGCAGATACGCAGTATTTT
size: .; D: TRBD2; V: TRBV4-3; J: TRBJ2-1; CDR3: CASSQVAGGEQFF; DNA: TGCGCCAGCAGCCAAGTAGCGGGAGGTGAGCAGTTCTTC
size: .; D: .; V: TRBV28; J: TRBJ2-6; CDR3: CASNPLGVSGANVLTF; DNA: TGTGCCAGCAACCCCTTGGGGGTCTCTGGGGCCAACGTCCTGACTTTC
size: few; D: .; V: TRBV7-2; J: TRBJ1-4; CDR3: CASSEMRAATNEKLFF; DNA: TGTGCCAGCAGCGAGATGAGAGCCGCAACTAATGAAAAACTGTTTTTT
size: .; D: .; V: TRBV6-1; J: TRBJ2-3; CDR3: CASSDRHVKDTQYF; DNA: TGTGCCAGCAGTGATCGGCACGTGAAAGATACGCAGTATTTT
size: few; D: .; V: TRBV7-2; J: TRBJ2-3; CDR3: CASSPGRAQDTQYF; DNA: TGTGCCAGCAGCCCCGGACGAGCCCAAGATACGCAGTATTTT
size: .; D: TRBD2; V: TRBV5-1; J: TRBJ2-1; CDR3: CASSLGLGTSTNEQFF; DNA: TGCGCCAGCAGCTTGGGATTGGGGACTAGCACCAATGAGCAGTTCTTC
size: .; D: TRBD1; V: TRBV6-2/TRBV6-3; J: TRBJ1-5; CDR3: CASRSHRDSDSNQPQHF; DNA: TGTGCCAGCAGGTCACACCGGGACAGCGATAGCAATCAGCCCCAGCATTTT
size: .; D: .; V: TRBV3-1; J: TRBJ2-5; CDR3: CASSQGWDTRPDLDQETQYF; DNA: TGTGCCAGCAGCCAGGGGTGGGACACCAGGCCAGACCTTGATCAAGAGACCCAGTACTTC
size: .; D: .; V: TRBV5-1; J: TRBJ1-2; CDR3: CASRTRDVDYGYTF; DNA: TGCGCCAGCCGAACGCGGGACGTGGACTATGGCTACACCTTC
size: once; D: TRBD1; V: TRBV7-9; J: TRBJ2-3; CDR3: CASSTDRGEADTQYF; DNA: TGTGCCAGCTCCACGGACAGGGGAGAGGCAGATACGCAGTATTTT
size: few; D: .; V: TRBV2; J: TRBJ1-1; CDR3: CASSSQSTTEAFF; DNA: TGTGCCAGCAGCTCCCAAAGTACCACTGAAGCTTTCTTT
size: .; D: .; V: TRBV5-1; J: TRBJ2-3; CDR3: CASSLGDLPQRSTQYF; DNA: TGCGCCAGCAGCTTGGGTGACTTACCGCAGCGATCTACGCAGTATTTT
size: .; D: TRBD2; V: TRBV9; J: TRBJ2-1; CDR3: CASSVVAGAWNEQFF; DNA: TGTGCCAGCAGCGTGGTAGCGGGGGCATGGAATGAGCAGTTCTTC
size: many; D: TRBD1; V: TRBV15; J: TRBJ2-5; CDR3: CATSRDRGTEETQYF; DNA: TGTGCCACCAGCAGAGATCGAGGGACAGAAGAGACCCAGTACTTC
size: .; D: .; V: TRBV30; J: TRBJ2-2; CDR3: CAWRLVGIGELFF; DNA: TGTGCCTGGAGGCTAGTAGGGATCGGGGAGCTGTTTTTT
size: .; D: .; V: TRBV20-1; J: TRBJ1-5; CDR3: CSARDHGQGNQPQHF; DNA: TGCAGTGCTAGAGACCACGGTCAGGGCAATCAGCCCCAGCATTTT
size: .; D: .; V: TRBV9; J: TRBJ2-7; CDR3: CASSVADISYEQYF; DNA: TGTGCCAGCAGCGTAGCGGACATCTCCTACGAGCAGTACTTC
size: .; D: .; V: TRBV15; J: TRBJ2-1; CDR3: CATSRLRATMETQFF; DNA: TGTGCCACCAGCAGACTCAGGGCTACAATGGAGACCCAGTTCTTC
size: .; D: .; V: TRBV12-3/TRBV12-4; J: TRBJ1-2; CDR3: CASRRGATDGYTF; DNA: TGTGCCAGCCGACGGGGGGCCACGGATGGCTACACCTTC
size: .; D: .; V: TRBV4-3; J: TRBJ1-2; CDR3: CASSQETPQIFNYGYTF; DNA: TGCGCCAGCAGCCAAGAAACGCCCCAGATCTTTAACTATGGCTACACCTTC
size: .; D: .; V: TRBV6-1; J: TRBJ1-4; CDR3: CASSPGRFDEKLFF; DNA: TGTGCCAGCTCCCCGGGCAGGTTCGATGAAAAACTGTTTTTT
size: .; D: TRBD2; V: TRBV20-1; J: TRBJ2-1; CDR3: CSATKRGLAGVSNEQFF; DNA: TGCAGTGCTACAAAGAGGGGACTAGCGGGAGTGTCTAATGAGCAGTTCTTC
size: few; D: TRBD1; V: TRBV4-1; J: TRBJ2-3; CDR3: CASSRQGNPLTDTQYF; DNA: TGCGCCAGCAGCCGACAGGGCAACCCGCTTACAGATACGCAGTATTTT
size: few; D: TRBD1; V: TRBV10-3; J: TRBJ2-7; CDR3: CAISPTGSYEQYF; DNA: TGTGCCATCAGCCCGACAGGGTCCTACGAGCAGTACTTC
size: .; D: .; V: TRBV4-1; J: TRBJ2-7; CDR3: CASSQTGHLEYNEQYF; DNA: TGCGCCAGCAGCCAAACGGGACACCTAGAATACAATGAGCAGTACTTC
size: few; D: TRBD1; V: TRBV6-6; J: TRBJ1-2; CDR3: CASIDRGEAYGYTF; DNA: TGTGCCAGCATCGACAGGGGTGAGGCCTATGGCTACACCTTC
size: many; D: .; V: TRBV20-1; J: TRBJ2-7; CDR3: CSARSTSDYEQYF; DNA: TGCAGTGCTAGATCGACTAGTGACTACGAGCAGTACTTC
size: .; D: TRBD1; V: TRBV29-1; J: TRBJ2-5; CDR3: CSVEVRGSMETQYF; DNA: TGCAGCGTTGAAGTCAGGGGGTCGATGGAGACCCAGTACTTC
size: .; D: .; V: TRBV28; J: TRBJ2-5; CDR3: CASSRNNQETQYF; DNA: TGTGCCAGCAGCCGTAACAACCAAGAGACCCAGTACTTC
size: .; D: .; V: TRBV11-2; J: TRBJ2-1; CDR3: CVSSGTRGYNEQFF; DNA: TGTGTCAGCAGCGGAACCCGGGGGTACAATGAGCAGTTCTTC
size: few; D: TRBD1; V: TRBV12-3/TRBV12-4; J: TRBJ2-7; CDR3: CASTPGTGGRYEQYF; DNA: TGTGCCAGCACACCCGGGACAGGGGGTAGATACGAGCAGTACTTC
size: .; D: .; V: TRBV20-1; J: TRBJ2-3; CDR3: CSARSALSDTQYF; DNA: TGCAGTGCTAGATCGGCCCTTAGCGATACGCAGTATTTT
size: many; D: TRBD2; V: TRBV20-1; J: TRBJ2-1; CDR3: CSARVRRLAGSSNYNEQFF; DNA: TGCAGTGCTAGAGTAAGGAGACTAGCGGGATCCAGTAATTACAATGAGCAGTTCTTC
size: few; D: .; V: TRBV21-1; J: TRBJ2-5; CDR3: CASSKDGDREGGETQYF; DNA: TGTGCCAGCAGCAAAGATGGGGACAGGGAAGGGGGAGAGACCCAGTACTTC
size: .; D: TRBD2; V: TRBV6-4; J: TRBJ2-1; CDR3: CASSEKGTSGSNEQFF; DNA: TGTGCCAGCAGTGAAAAGGGGACTAGCGGGAGCAATGAGCAGTTCTTC
size: .; D: .; V: TRBV25-1; J: TRBJ2-5; CDR3: CASSEYGTETQYF; DNA: TGTGCCAGCAGTGAATATGGTACAGAGACCCAGTACTTC
size: .; D: .; V: TRBV28; J: TRBJ2-5; CDR3: CASSLYSGEETQYF; DNA: TGTGCCAGCAGTTTGTATAGTGGGGAGGAGACCCAGTACTTC
size: .; D: TRBD1; V: TRBV2; J: TRBJ1-5; CDR3: CASGDRGFQPQHF; DNA: TGTGCCAGTGGGGACAGGGGGTTTCAGCCCCAGCATTTT
size: many; D: TRBD2; V: TRBV29-1; J: TRBJ2-1; CDR3: CSVSGSSYNEQFF; DNA: TGCAGCGTTAGCGGGAGCTCCTACAATGAGCAGTTCTTC
size: .; D: TRBD2; V: TRBV12-3/TRBV12-4; J: TRBJ2-1; CDR3: CASSLAGLAGTSSYNEQFF; DNA: TGTGCCAGCAGTTTAGCGGGACTAGCGGGGACCAGCTCCTACAATGAGCAGTTCTTC
size: .; D: TRBD2; V: TRBV18; J: TRBJ2-1; CDR3: CASSPPLRLARGRDEQFF; DNA: TGTGCCAGCTCACCGCCTCTCAGACTAGCTCGGGGGAGGGATGAGCAGTTCTTC
size: many; D: .; V: TRBV12-3/TRBV12-4; J: TRBJ2-7; CDR3: CASSLGQIYEQYF; DNA: TGTGCCAGCAGCCTGGGACAAATCTACGAGCAGTACTTC
size: few; D: .; V: TRBV10-3; J: TRBJ2-1; CDR3: CAIRKQGGSDNEQFF; DNA: TGTGCCATCAGAAAACAGGGGGGGTCGGACAATGAGCAGTTCTTC
size: .; D: TRBD1; V: TRBV4-2; J: TRBJ1-2; CDR3: CASSRRPGQGQYGYTF; DNA: TGTGCTAGCAGCCGGAGGCCGGGACAGGGACAGTATGGCTACACCTTC
size: .; D: TRBD2; V: TRBV20-1; J: TRBJ2-7; CDR3: CSAGKTSGSSYEQYF; DNA: TGCAGTGCTGGGAAGACTAGCGGGAGTTCCTACGAGCAGTACTTC
size: many; D: .; V: TRBV7-2; J: TRBJ1-5; CDR3: CASSLHSVGLGNQPQHF; DNA: TGTGCCAGCAGCTTACACTCGGTTGGCTTGGGCAATCAGCCCCAGCATTTT
size: many; D: .; V: TRBV29-1; J: TRBJ1-2; CDR3: CSVSANYGYTF; DNA: TGCAGCGTCTCGGCTAACTATGGCTACACCTTC
size: few; D: .; V: TRBV12-3/TRBV12-4; J: TRBJ2-2; CDR3: CASRPPINTGELFF; DNA: TGTGCCAGCAGGCCCCCCATAAACACCGGGGAGCTGTTTTTT
size: .; D: .; V: TRBV20-1; J: TRBJ2-3; CDR3: CSAREPTRDTQYF; DNA: TGCAGTGCTAGAGAACCGACTAGAGATACGCAGTATTTT
size: few; D: .; V: TRBV29-1; J: TRBJ1-2; CDR3: CSVKDGYTF; DNA: TGCAGCGTGAAGGATGGCTACACCTTC
size: .; D: .; V: TRBV29-1; J: TRBJ2-7; CDR3: CSVEVSLGLRSYEQYF; DNA: TGCAGCGTTGAAGTTTCCCTGGGACTGAGGTCCTACGAGCAGTACTTC
size: .; D: TRBD2; V: TRBV6-6; J: TRBJ2-5; CDR3: CASSYSAGEETQYF; DNA: TGTGCCAGCAGTTACTCGGCGGGAGAGGAGACCCAGTACTTC
size: .; D: .; V: TRBV4-2; J: TRBJ2-1; CDR3: CASSQGSWQFF; DNA: TGTGCCAGCAGCCAAGGCTCGTGGCAGTTCTTC